The entry below gives a single TCR beta chain sequence along with its context. As yet, its antigen is unknown. The data were obtained in a study of T cell repertoires in cytomegalovirus infection. About the study: Peptides in the study included HLA-C-restricted and HLA-B-restricted CMV epitopes. It was the public TCR beta signatures that indicated both CMV infection and matching HLA type.

Study-wide findings and caveats: There were carriers of CMV plus the relevant HLA, and cumulative public TCR beta family frequency identified them.

TCRdb re-analysed the reads in MiXCR, keeping a single row per CDR3 protein. The data hold around 800,000 distinct CDR3 sequences, with 30% to 35% observed a single time. With 7 bases removed from V and 4 bases from J, the gap between germline ends came to 19 bases. Germline values: CDR1 MDHEN, CDR2 SYDVKM. The CDR3 extends over 15 amino acids. The sample here was cultured CD8+ T cells from PBMCs, taken from culture after CMV antigen stimulation. This sequence joins TRBV28 and TRBJ2-5, with D perhaps matching TRBD2 (6 bases). The source is a human donor in good health (CMV status not recorded). Some clones in this sample may be carry-over from other donors' samples. CDR3 loop: CASTLYRGTPETQYF. CDR3 DNA: TGTGCCAGCACCCTCTATCGGGGGACCCCAGAGACCCAGTACTTC. Full variable domain (remainder filled in from reference TRBV28 and TRBJ2-5): DVKVTQSSRYLVKRTGEKVFLECVQDMDHENMFWYRQDPGLGLRLIYFSYDVKMKEKGDIPEGYSVSREKKERFSLILESASTNQTSMYLCASTLYRGTPETQYFGPGTRLLVL.